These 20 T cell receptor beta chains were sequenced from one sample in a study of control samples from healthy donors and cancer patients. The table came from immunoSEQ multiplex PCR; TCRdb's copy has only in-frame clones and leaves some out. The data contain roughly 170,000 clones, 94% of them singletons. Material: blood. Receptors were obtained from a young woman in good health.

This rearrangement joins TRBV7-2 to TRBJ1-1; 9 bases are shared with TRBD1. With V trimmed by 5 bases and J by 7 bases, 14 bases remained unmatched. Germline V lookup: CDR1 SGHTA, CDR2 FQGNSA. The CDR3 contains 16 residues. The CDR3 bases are TGTGCCAGCAGCCCCGCCCTGGGGACAGGGATAGATGAAGCTTTCTTT. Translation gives CASSPALGTGIDEAFF.

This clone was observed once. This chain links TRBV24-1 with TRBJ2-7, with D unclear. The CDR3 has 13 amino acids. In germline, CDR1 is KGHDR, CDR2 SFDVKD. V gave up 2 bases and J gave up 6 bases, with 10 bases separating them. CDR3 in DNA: TGTGCCACCAGTGATTCCTTCTCGGGCGAGCAGTACTTC. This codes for CATSDSFSGEQYF.

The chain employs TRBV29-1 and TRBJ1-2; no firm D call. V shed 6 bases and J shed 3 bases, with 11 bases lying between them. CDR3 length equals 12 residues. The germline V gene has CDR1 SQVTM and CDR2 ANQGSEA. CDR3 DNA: TGCAGCGTCCCGGACCCAGACTATGGCTACACCTTC. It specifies CSVPDPDYGYTF.

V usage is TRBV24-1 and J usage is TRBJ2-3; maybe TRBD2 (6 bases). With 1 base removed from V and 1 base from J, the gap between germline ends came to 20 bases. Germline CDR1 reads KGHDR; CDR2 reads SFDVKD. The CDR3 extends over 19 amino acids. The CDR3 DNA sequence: TGTGCCACCAGTGATTTTCAGGGAACGGGAGCCTGGGGCACAGATACGCAGTATTTT. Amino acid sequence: CATSDFQGTGAWGTDTQYF.

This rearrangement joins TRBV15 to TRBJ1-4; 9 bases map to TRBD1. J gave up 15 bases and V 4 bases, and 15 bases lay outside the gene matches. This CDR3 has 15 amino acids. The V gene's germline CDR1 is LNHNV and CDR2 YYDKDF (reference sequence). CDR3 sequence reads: CATSNRGLMMGKVFF. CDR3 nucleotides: TGTGCCACCAGCAACAGGGGGCTCATGATGGGGAAGGTGTTTTTT.

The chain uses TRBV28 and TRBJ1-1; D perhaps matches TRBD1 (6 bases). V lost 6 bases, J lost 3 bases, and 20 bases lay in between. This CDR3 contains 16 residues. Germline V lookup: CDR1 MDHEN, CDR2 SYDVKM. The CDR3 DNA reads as TGTGCCAGCAGCCCGATCTTGGGGGGCCTGGACACTGAAGCTTTCTTT. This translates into CASSPILGGLDTEAFF.

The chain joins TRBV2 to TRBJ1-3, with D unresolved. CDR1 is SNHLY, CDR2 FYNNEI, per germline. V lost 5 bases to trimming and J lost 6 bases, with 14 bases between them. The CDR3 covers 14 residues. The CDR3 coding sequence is TGTGCCAGCAGTTTAGGGTTTCAGGAAAACACCATATATTTT. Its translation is CASSLGFQENTIYF.

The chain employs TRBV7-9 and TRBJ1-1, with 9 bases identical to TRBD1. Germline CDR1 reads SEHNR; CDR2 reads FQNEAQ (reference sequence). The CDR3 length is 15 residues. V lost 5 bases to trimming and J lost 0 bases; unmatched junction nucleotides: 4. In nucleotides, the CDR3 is TGTGCCAGCAGCACCCGACAGGGGGTGAACACTGAAGCTTTCTTT. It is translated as CASSTRQGVNTEAFF.

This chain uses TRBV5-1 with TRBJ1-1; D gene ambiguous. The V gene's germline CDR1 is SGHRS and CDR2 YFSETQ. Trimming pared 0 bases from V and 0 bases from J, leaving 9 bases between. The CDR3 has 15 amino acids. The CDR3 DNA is TGCGCCAGCAGCTTGGATGGGCAGATGAACACTGAAGCTTTCTTT. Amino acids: CASSLDGQMNTEAFF.

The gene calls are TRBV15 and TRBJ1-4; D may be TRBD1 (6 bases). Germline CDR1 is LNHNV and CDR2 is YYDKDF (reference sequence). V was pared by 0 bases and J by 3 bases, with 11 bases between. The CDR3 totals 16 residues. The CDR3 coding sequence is TGTGCCACCAGCAGAGAAGGACAGATCTCTAATGAAAAACTGTTTTTT. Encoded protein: CATSREGQISNEKLFF. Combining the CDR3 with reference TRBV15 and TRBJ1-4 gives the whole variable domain DAMVIQNPRYQVTQFGKPVTLSCSQTLNHNVMYWYQQKSSQAPKLLFHYYDKDFNNEADTPDNFQSRRPNTSFCFLDIRSPGLGDTAMYLCATSREGQISNEKLFFGSGTQLSVL.

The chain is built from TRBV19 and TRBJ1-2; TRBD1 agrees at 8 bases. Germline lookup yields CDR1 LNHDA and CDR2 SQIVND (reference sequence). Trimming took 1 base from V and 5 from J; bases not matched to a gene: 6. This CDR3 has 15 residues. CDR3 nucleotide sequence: TGTGCCAGTAGTATAGCAGGGACAGGACGTTATGGCTACACCTTC. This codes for CASSIAGTGRYGYTF.

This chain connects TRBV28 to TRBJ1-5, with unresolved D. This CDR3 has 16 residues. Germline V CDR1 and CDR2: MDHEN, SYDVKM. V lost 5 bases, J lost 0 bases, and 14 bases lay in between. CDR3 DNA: TGTGCCAGCAGTCCGAGGACGGTTCATAGCAATCAGCCCCAGCATTTT. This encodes CASSPRTVHSNQPQHF.

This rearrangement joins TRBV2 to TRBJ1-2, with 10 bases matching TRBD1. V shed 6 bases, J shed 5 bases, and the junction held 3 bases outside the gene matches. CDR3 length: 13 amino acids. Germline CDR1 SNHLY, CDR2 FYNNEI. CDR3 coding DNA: TGTGCCAGCAGGAGGGACAGGGGTTATGGCTACACCTTC. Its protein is CASRRDRGYGYTF.

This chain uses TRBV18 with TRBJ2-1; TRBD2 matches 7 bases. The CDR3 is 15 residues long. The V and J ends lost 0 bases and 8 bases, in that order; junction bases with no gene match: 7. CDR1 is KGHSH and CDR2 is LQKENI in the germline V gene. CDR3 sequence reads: CASSPPPPSGDEQFF. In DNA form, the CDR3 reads TGTGCCAGCTCACCACCCCCTCCCAGCGGGGATGAGCAGTTCTTC.

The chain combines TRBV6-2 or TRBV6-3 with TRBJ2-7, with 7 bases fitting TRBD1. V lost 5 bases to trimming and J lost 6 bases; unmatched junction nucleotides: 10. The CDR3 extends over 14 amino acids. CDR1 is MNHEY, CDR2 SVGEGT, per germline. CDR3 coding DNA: TGTGCCAGCAGTACCGGGACAGTCGTCGGCGAGCAGTACTTC. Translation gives CASSTGTVVGEQYF.

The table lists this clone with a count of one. The CDR3 nucleotides read TGTGCCAGCAGGAACAGGGGACCCTACGAGCAGTACTTC. The encoded protein is CASRNRGPYEQYF. This sequence joins TRBV2 and TRBJ2-7; 7 bases align to TRBD1. V was clipped by 6 bases and J by 2 bases; unmatched bases: 4. The CDR3 totals 13 residues. From germline, CDR1 is SNHLY and CDR2 FYNNEI.

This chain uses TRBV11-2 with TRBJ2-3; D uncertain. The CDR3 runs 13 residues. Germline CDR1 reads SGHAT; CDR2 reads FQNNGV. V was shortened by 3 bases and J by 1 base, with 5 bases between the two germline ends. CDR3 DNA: TGTGCCAGCAGCTTTGGCGGCACAGATACGCAGTATTTT. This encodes CASSFGGTDTQYF. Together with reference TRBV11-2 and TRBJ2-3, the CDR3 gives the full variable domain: EAGVAQSPRYKIIEKRQSVAFWCNPISGHATLYWYQQILGQGPKLLIQFQNNGVVDDSQLPKDRFSAERLKGVDSTLKIQPAKLEDSAVYLCASSFGGTDTQYFGPGTRLTVL.

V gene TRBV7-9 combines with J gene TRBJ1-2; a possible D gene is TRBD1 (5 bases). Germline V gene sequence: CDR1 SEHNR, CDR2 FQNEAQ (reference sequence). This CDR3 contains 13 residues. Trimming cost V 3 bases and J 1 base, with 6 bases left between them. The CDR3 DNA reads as TGTGCCAGCAGCTTGCAGGGTAACTATGGCTACACCTTC. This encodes CASSLQGNYGYTF.

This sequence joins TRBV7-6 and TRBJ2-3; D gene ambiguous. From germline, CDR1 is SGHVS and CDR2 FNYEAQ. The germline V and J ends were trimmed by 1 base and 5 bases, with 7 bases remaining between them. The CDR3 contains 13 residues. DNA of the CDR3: TGTGCCAGCAGCTTAGGGGTTTTAGATACGCAGTATTTT. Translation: CASSLGVLDTQYF.

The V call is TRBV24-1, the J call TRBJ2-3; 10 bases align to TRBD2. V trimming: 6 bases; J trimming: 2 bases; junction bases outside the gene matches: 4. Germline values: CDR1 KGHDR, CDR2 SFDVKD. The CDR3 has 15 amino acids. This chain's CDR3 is CATSQTSGYTDTQYF. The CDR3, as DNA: TGTGCCACCAGTCAGACTAGCGGGTACACAGATACGCAGTATTTT.